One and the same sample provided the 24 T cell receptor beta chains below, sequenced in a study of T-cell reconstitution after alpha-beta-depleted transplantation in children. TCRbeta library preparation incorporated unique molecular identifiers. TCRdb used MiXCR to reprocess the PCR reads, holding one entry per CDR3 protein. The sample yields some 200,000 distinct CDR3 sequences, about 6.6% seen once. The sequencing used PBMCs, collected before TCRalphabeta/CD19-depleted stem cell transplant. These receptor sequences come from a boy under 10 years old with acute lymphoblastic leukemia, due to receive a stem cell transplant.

Written as DNA, the CDR3 is TGCGCCAGCAGCCGGGGGGCGAGACCTGATCACAATGAGCAGTTCTTC. This encodes CASSRGARPDHNEQFF. This chain joins TRBV5-1 and TRBJ2-1; D might be TRBD2 (7 bases). Deletions cut 4 bases from V and 5 bases from J, with 19 bases between. The CDR3 spans 16 residues. CDR1 and CDR2 (germline): SGHRS, YFSETQ.

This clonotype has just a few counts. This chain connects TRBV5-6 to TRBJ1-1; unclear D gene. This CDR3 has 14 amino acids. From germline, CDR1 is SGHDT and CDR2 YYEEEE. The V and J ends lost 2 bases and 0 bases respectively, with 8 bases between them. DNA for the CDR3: TGTGCCAGCAGCTTCCTCGATTTGAACACTGAAGCTTTCTTT. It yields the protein CASSFLDLNTEAFF.

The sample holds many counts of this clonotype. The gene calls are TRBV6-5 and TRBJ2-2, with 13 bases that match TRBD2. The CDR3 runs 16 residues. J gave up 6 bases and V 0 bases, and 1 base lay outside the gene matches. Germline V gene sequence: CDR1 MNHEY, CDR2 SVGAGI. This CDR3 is CASSYSTSGGAGELFF. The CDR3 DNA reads TGTGCCAGCAGTTACTCCACTAGCGGGGGGGCCGGGGAGCTGTTTTTT.

The CDR3 region has the DNA TGTGCCACCGGGACAGCCTACAATGAGCAGTTCTTC. This encodes CATGTAYNEQFF. The V gene is TRBV28, the J gene TRBJ2-1, with 7 positions matching TRBD1. Looked up from germline, CDR1 is MDHEN and CDR2 is SYDVKM. CDR3 length equals 12 residues. V lost 10 bases to trimming and J lost 2 bases; unmatched junction nucleotides: 2. Looking up the rest from reference TRBV28 and TRBJ2-1 gives the full variable domain: DVKVTQSSRYLVKRTGEKVFLECVQDMDHENMFWYRQDPGLGLRLIYFSYDVKMKEKGDIPEGYSVSREKKERFSLILESASTNQTSMYLCATGTAYNEQFFGPGTRLTVL.

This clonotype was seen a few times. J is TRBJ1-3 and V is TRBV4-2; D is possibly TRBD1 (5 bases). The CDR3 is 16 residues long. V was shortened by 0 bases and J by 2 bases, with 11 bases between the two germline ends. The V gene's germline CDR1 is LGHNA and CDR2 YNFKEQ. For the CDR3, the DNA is TGTGCCAGCAGCCAAGAGTTTTGGGGGGCTGGAAACACCATATATTTT. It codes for CASSQEFWGAGNTIYF.

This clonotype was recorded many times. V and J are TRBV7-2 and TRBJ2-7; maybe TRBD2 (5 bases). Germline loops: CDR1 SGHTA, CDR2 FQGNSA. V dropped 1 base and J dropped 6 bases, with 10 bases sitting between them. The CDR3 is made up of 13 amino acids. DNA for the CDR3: TGTGCCAGCAGCTTAGAGACACGGGGCGAGCAGTACTTC. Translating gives CASSLETRGEQYF.

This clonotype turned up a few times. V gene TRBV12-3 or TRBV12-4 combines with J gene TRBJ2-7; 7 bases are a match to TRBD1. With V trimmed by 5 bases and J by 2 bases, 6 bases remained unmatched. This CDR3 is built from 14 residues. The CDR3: CASSRQGGPYEQYF. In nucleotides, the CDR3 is TGTGCCAGCAGTCGACAGGGTGGGCCCTACGAGCAGTACTTC.

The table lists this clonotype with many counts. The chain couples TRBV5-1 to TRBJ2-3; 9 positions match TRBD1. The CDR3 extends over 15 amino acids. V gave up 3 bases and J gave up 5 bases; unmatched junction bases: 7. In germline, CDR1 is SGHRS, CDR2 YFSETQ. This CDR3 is CASSWNRGQEDTQYF. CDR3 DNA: TGCGCCAGCAGCTGGAACAGGGGGCAGGAAGATACGCAGTATTTT. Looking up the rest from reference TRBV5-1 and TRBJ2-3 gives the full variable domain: KAGVTQTPRYLIKTRGQQVTLSCSPISGHRSVSWYQQTPGQGLQFLFEYFSETQRNKGNFPGRFSGRQFSNSRSEMNVSTLELGDSALYLCASSWNRGQEDTQYFGPGTRLTVL.

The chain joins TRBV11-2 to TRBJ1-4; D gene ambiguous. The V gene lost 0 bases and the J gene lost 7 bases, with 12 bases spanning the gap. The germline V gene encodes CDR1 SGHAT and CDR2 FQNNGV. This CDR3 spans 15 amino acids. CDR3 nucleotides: TGTGCCAGCAGCTTAGATCTTGTGACAACTGAAAAACTGTTTTTT. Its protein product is CASSLDLVTTEKLFF. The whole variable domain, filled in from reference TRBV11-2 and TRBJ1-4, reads EAGVAQSPRYKIIEKRQSVAFWCNPISGHATLYWYQQILGQGPKLLIQFQNNGVVDDSQLPKDRFSAERLKGVDSTLKIQPAKLEDSAVYLCASSLDLVTTEKLFFGSGTQLSVL.

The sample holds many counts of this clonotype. In nucleotides, the CDR3 is TGTGCCACCCGGCTAGCGGGGGGCGGAGATACGCAGTATTTT. Its translation: CATRLAGGGDTQYF. This chain connects TRBV11-2 to TRBJ2-3; 11 bases agree with TRBD2. This CDR3 spans 14 amino acids. The V gene end was trimmed by 10 bases and the J gene end by 5 bases; junction bases not matched to a gene: 8. Germline V gene sequence: CDR1 SGHAT, CDR2 FQNNGV.

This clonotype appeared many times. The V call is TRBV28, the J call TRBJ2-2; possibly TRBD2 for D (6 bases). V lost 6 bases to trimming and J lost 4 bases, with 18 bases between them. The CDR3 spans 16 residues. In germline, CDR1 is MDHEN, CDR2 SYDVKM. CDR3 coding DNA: TGTGCCAGCAGAACCGTGGCGCAGGGAGGCACCGGGGAGCTGTTTTTT. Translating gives CASRTVAQGGTGELFF. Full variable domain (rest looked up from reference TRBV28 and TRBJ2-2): DVKVTQSSRYLVKRTGEKVFLECVQDMDHENMFWYRQDPGLGLRLIYFSYDVKMKEKGDIPEGYSVSREKKERFSLILESASTNQTSMYLCASRTVAQGGTGELFFGEGSRLTVL.

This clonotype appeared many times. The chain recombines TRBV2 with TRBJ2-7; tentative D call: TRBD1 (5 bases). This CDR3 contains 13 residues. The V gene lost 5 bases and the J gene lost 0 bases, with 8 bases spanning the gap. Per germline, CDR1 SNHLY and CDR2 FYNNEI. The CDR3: CASSSDSSYEQYF. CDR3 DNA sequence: TGTGCCAGCAGTTCCGACAGCTCCTACGAGCAGTACTTC.

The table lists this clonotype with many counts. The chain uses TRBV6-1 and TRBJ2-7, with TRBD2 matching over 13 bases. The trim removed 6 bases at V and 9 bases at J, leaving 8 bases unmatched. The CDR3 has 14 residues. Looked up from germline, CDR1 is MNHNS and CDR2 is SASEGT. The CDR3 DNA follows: TGTGCCAGCAGAGGGACTAGCGGGAATCCCGTGCAGTACTTC. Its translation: CASRGTSGNPVQYF.

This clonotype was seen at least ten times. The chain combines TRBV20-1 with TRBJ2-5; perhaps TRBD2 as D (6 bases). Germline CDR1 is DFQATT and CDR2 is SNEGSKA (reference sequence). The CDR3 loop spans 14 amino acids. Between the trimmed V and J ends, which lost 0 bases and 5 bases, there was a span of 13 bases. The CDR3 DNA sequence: TGCAGTGCTAGAGAGGAACTAGCCCGGGAGACCCAGTACTTC. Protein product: CSAREELARETQYF.

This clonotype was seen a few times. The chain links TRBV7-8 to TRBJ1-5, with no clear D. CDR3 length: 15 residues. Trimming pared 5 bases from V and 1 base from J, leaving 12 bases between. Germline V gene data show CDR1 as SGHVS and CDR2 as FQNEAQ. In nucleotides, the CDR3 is TGTGCCAGCAGCCACAACACTCAGAGCAATCAGCCCCAGCATTTT. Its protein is CASSHNTQSNQPQHF.

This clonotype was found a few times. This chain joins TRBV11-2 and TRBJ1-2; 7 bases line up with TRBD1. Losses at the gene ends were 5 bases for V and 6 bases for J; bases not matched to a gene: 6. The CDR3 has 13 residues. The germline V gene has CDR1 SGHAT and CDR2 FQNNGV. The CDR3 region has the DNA TGTGCCAGCAGCATTAAAGGGGGCGATGGCTACACCTTC. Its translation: CASSIKGGDGYTF.

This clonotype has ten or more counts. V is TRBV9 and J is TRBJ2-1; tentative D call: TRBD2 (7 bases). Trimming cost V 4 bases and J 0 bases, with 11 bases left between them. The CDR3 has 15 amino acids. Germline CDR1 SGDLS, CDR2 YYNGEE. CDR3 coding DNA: TGTGCCAGCAGCTCGGGGGGCCTCTCCTACAATGAGCAGTTCTTC. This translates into CASSSGGLSYNEQFF.

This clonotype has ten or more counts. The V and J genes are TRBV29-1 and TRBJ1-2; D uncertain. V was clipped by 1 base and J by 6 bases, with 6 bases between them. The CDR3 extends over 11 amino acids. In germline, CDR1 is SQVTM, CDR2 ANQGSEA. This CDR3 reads CSVEAPNGYTF. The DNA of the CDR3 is TGCAGCGTTGAAGCCCCTAATGGCTACACCTTC.

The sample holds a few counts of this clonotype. The CDR3 DNA reads TGTGCCACCAGCAGAGCCCGGGACACTGGAAACACCATATATTTT. Translation: CATSRARDTGNTIYF. V and J are TRBV15 and TRBJ1-3, with TRBD1 as a possible D gene (6 bases). V shed 1 base and J shed 2 bases, with 9 bases lying between them. This CDR3 has 15 amino acids. Germline V gives CDR1 LNHNV, CDR2 YYDKDF (reference sequence).

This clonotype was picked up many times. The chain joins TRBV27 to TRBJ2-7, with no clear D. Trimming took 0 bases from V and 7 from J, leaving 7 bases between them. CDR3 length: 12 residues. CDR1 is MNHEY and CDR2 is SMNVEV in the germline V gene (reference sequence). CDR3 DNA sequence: TGTGCCAGCAGTTTATCTGGGCTTGAGCAGTACTTC. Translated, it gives CASSLSGLEQYF.

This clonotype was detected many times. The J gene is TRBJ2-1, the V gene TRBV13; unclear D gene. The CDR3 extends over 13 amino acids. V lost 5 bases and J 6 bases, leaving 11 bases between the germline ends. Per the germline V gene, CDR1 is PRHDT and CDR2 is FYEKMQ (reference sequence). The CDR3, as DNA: TGTGCCAGCAGCCGTAGCCCCCCCAATGAGCAGTTCTTC. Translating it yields CASSRSPPNEQFF.

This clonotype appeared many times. Here the CDR3 DNA reads TGTGCCAGCAGTGGCTCAGGGGAGACCCAGTACTTC. Translated: CASSGSGETQYF. The V call is TRBV28, the J call TRBJ2-5; a weak D match, TRBD1 (5 bases). CDR3 size: 12 residues. The V end was cut by 5 bases, the J end by 5 bases, with 9 bases between. Germline CDR1 reads MDHEN; CDR2 reads SYDVKM. The entire variable domain, with the rest obtained from reference TRBV28 and TRBJ2-5, is as follows: DVKVTQSSRYLVKRTGEKVFLECVQDMDHENMFWYRQDPGLGLRLIYFSYDVKMKEKGDIPEGYSVSREKKERFSLILESASTNQTSMYLCASSGSGETQYFGPGTRLLVL.

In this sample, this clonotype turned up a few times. CDR3 nucleotides: TGTGCCAGCAGCCCCACCTTTGCGGGGGTATACAATGAGCAGTTCTTC. Translation: CASSPTFAGVYNEQFF. This chain uses TRBV7-2 with TRBJ2-1; 7 bases map to TRBD2. CDR1 is SGHTA and CDR2 is FQGNSA in the germline V gene. V shed 5 bases and J 4 bases; nucleotides not matched to a gene: 11. The CDR3 has 16 amino acids.

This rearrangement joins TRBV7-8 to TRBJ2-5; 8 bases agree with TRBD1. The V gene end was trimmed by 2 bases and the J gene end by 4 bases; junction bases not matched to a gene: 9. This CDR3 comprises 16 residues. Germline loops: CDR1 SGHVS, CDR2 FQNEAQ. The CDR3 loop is CASSLYAGGSRETQYF. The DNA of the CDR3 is TGTGCCAGCAGCTTATACGCAGGGGGCTCCAGAGAGACCCAGTACTTC.